Presented here are 32 T cell receptor beta chains from one specimen sequenced in a study of T cells in Graves' hyperthyroidism and ophthalmopathy. The investigators amplified TCR beta CDR3 regions from RNA transcripts. The HTBI primer set drove a first-round RT-PCR of the TCR CDR3. TCRdb reanalysed the multiplex PCR reads using MiXCR and keeps one entry per CDR3 protein. The sample includes about 360,000 distinct CDR3 sequences, 19% of them seen just once. The source material was blood. These receptors were obtained from a woman aged 18-35 years with Graves' hyperthyroidism.

This clonotype was observed many times. V and J are TRBV28 and TRBJ1-5; 10 bases are a match to TRBD1. Losses at the gene ends were 6 bases for V and 7 bases for J; bases not matched to a gene: 6. Germline CDR1 reads MDHEN; CDR2 reads SYDVKM. The CDR3 length is 14 residues. This CDR3 is CASRRQGAWQPQHF. As DNA, the CDR3 is TGTGCCAGCAGAAGACAGGGGGCCTGGCAGCCCCAGCATTTT.

The table lists this clonotype with many counts. The CDR3 is CASSSARLASGELFF. The CDR3 DNA follows: TGTGCCAGCAGCTCGGCCCGACTAGCTTCCGGGGAGCTGTTTTTT. V usage is TRBV5-6 and J usage is TRBJ2-2, with TRBD2 matching over 7 bases. The ends lost 3 bases at V and 6 bases at J; junction bases unmatched: 8. The V gene's germline CDR1 is SGHDT and CDR2 YYEEEE. CDR3 length: 15 amino acids. The complete variable domain, with remaining parts taken from reference TRBV5-6 and TRBJ2-2, reads DAGVTQSPTHLIKTRGQQVTLRCSPKSGHDTVSWYQQALGQGPQFIFQYYEEEERQRGNFPDRFSGHQFPNYSSELNVNALLLGDSALYLCASSSARLASGELFFGEGSRLTVL.

The table lists this clonotype with many counts. The chain joins TRBV3-1 to TRBJ1-2; 9 bases are a match to TRBD1. Per the germline V gene, CDR1 is LGHDT and CDR2 is YNNKEL (reference sequence). There are 15 residues in the CDR3. V lost 0 bases, J lost 8 bases, and 7 bases stayed unmatched. This chain's CDR3 is CASSQDWTGEVGYTF. DNA of the CDR3: TGTGCCAGCAGCCAAGATTGGACAGGGGAGGTCGGCTACACCTTC. The full variable domain, its missing parts supplied by reference TRBV3-1 and TRBJ1-2, is DTAVSQTPKYLVTQMGNDKSIKCEQNLGHDTMYWYKQDSKKFLKIMFSYNNKELIINETVPNRFSPKSPDKAHLNLHINSLELGDSAVYFCASSQDWTGEVGYTFGSGTRLTVV.

This clonotype was detected many times. The rearrangement links TRBV2 to TRBJ1-1; 9 bases align to TRBD1. The CDR3 has 14 residues. CDR1 and CDR2 (germline): SNHLY, FYNNEI. With V trimmed by 6 bases and J by 5 bases, 7 bases remained unmatched. For the CDR3, the DNA is TGTGCCAGCAGGCAGGGACAGGGCGGGACTGAAGCTTTCTTT. Protein product: CASRQGQGGTEAFF. Filled out from reference TRBV2 and TRBJ1-1, the complete variable domain reads EPEVTQTPSHQVTQMGQEVILRCVPISNHLYFYWYRQILGQKVEFLVSFYNNEISEKSEIFDDQFSVERPDGSNFTLKIRSTKLEDSAMYFCASRQGQGGTEAFFGQGTRLTVV.

This clonotype appeared many times. This rearrangement joins TRBV7-8 to TRBJ1-2; D perhaps matches TRBD1 (6 bases). The germline V and J ends were trimmed by 3 bases and 6 bases, with 14 bases remaining between them. Germline-derived CDR1 and CDR2 are SGHVS and FQNEAQ. This CDR3 region has 14 residues. In DNA form, the CDR3 reads TGTGCCAGCAGCTTCACAGGGTTTGTAGATGGCTACACCTTC. It codes for CASSFTGFVDGYTF.

This clonotype was seen at least ten times. The V gene is TRBV20-1, the J gene TRBJ2-5; D is possibly TRBD1 or TRBD2 (6 bases each). Trimming cost V 0 bases and J 5 bases, with 19 bases left between them. Per the germline V gene, CDR1 is DFQATT and CDR2 is SNEGSKA (reference sequence). The CDR3 length is 16 residues. CDR3 residues: CSARDPGGRGSETQYF. DNA of the CDR3: TGCAGTGCTAGAGACCCCGGGGGCAGGGGCTCGGAGACCCAGTACTTC.

Many counts were recorded for this clonotype. The genes are TRBV20-1 and TRBJ1-1; tentatively, D is TRBD1 (6 bases). There are 14 residues in the CDR3. Trimming shortened V by 7 bases and J by 0 bases, and 15 bases separated the two germline ends. Germline lookup yields CDR1 DFQATT and CDR2 SNEGSKA (reference sequence). The CDR3 DNA reads as TGCAGTGTCACAAGGGGGGCGATGAACACTGAAGCTTTCTTT. Translating gives CSVTRGAMNTEAFF.

This clonotype was counted at least ten times. The chain uses TRBV6-1 and TRBJ1-1; tentative D call: TRBD1 (6 bases). This CDR3 is 13 amino acids long. Looked up from germline, CDR1 is MNHNS and CDR2 is SASEGT. Trimming shortened V by 6 bases and J by 3 bases, and 11 bases separated the two germline ends. CDR3 nucleotide sequence: TGTGCCAGCAGCCGCCCAGGGGACACTGAAGCTTTCTTT. It specifies CASSRPGDTEAFF.

The CDR3 DNA follows: TGCAGTGCTAGGACAGGGAAGGGCAATCAGCCCCAGCATTTT. This gives the protein CSARTGKGNQPQHF. The chain recombines TRBV20-1 with TRBJ1-5, with 7 bases aligning to TRBD1. Per the germline V gene, CDR1 is DFQATT and CDR2 is SNEGSKA (reference sequence). Unmatched junction bases numbered 4, after V lost 3 bases and J lost 2 bases. This CDR3 spans 14 amino acids.

This clonotype was found many times. This chain joins TRBV25-1 and TRBJ1-1; D is ambiguous. The germline V and J ends were trimmed by 1 base and 0 bases, with 12 bases remaining between them. The CDR3 has 16 residues. The V gene's germline CDR1 is MGHDK and CDR2 SYGVNS. CDR3 residues: CASSELGISMNTEAFF. As DNA, the CDR3 is TGTGCCAGCAGTGAATTGGGTATTAGCATGAACACTGAAGCTTTCTTT.

This clonotype was seen many times. V is TRBV6-5 and J is TRBJ1-1, with no clear D. The CDR3 sequence is 13 residues long. V lost 6 bases to trimming and J lost 1 base, with 9 bases between them. Germline-derived CDR1 and CDR2 are MNHEY and SVGAGI. The CDR3 DNA reads as TGTGCCAGCAGGAGGGTAGGGAACACTGAAGCTTTCTTT. Its protein is CASRRVGNTEAFF.

This clonotype was counted many times. The rearrangement joins TRBV6-1 to TRBJ1-5; D might be TRBD1 (5 bases). This CDR3 has 19 residues. Trimming left V 1 base short and J 0 bases short, with 19 bases between. Per germline, CDR1 MNHNS and CDR2 SASEGT. The CDR3 DNA is TGTGCCAGCAGTGAAGGCATTGGGTCGGAGGGGTATAGCAATCAGCCCCAGCATTTT. Protein: CASSEGIGSEGYSNQPQHF.

In the case of this clonotype: With a much larger clone just one base away, this may be a read error. The chain has TRBV12-3 or TRBV12-4 and TRBJ1-2; D is perhaps TRBD1 (5 bases). This CDR3 contains 13 residues. As DNA, the CDR3 is TGTGCCAGCTGTTTTCGGGGCGGCTATGGCCACACCTTC. Translated, it gives CASCFRGGYGHTF.

This clonotype has at least ten counts. The genes are TRBV4-1 and TRBJ2-7; 7 positions agree with TRBD1. The CDR3 is made up of 16 amino acids. CDR1 MGHRA and CDR2 YSYEKL come from the germline V gene. V lost 4 bases, J lost 2 bases, and 11 bases stayed unmatched. The DNA of the CDR3 is TGCGCCAGCAGCCTCAAAGAGACAGGGTCGGCCTACGAGCAGTACTTC. This translates into CASSLKETGSAYEQYF.

CDR3: CASSLNRAEQYF. The CDR3 region has the DNA TGTGCCAGCAGTTTAAATAGGGCCGAGCAGTACTTC. The rearrangement links TRBV11-2 to TRBJ2-7; D call uncertain. Germline V CDR1 and CDR2: SGHAT, FQNNGV. This CDR3 has 12 residues. Trimming took 6 bases from V and 6 from J, leaving 12 bases between them.

This clonotype was observed many times. The rearrangement uses TRBV29-1 and TRBJ1-1, with D uncertain. This CDR3 comprises 13 residues. From germline, CDR1 is SQVTM and CDR2 ANQGSEA. The V end lost 6 bases, the J end lost 0 bases, and 11 bases lay between the germline ends. The CDR3 reads CSVVRPMNTEAFF. In nucleotides, the CDR3 is TGCAGCGTCGTCCGCCCCATGAACACTGAAGCTTTCTTT.

This clonotype turned up a few times. The rearrangement links TRBV6-2 or TRBV6-3 to TRBJ2-5, with D maybe TRBD2 (6 bases). This CDR3 has 16 residues. V shed 0 bases and J shed 2 bases, with 13 bases lying between them. Germline V CDR1 and CDR2: MNHEY, SVGEGT. Written as DNA, the CDR3 is TGTGCCAGCAGTTACTCGGGGAGGACGGCTCAAGAGACCCAGTACTTC. As protein: CASSYSGRTAQETQYF.

This clonotype has a single count. The chain couples TRBV6-5 to TRBJ1-3; D uncertain. This CDR3 has 13 residues. Germline lookup yields CDR1 MNHEY and CDR2 SVGAGI. The V gene lost 0 bases and the J gene lost 4 bases, with 4 bases spanning the gap. The CDR3 nucleotides are TGTGCCAGCAGTTACTCTGAGGGAAACACCATATATTTT. Protein sequence: CASSYSEGNTIYF.

In this sample, this clonotype turned up many times. The V and J genes are TRBV7-2 and TRBJ2-7; D possibly corresponds to TRBD1 (6 bases). The V and J ends lost 7 bases and 0 bases respectively, with 13 bases between them. The CDR3 runs to 14 residues. Germline lookup yields CDR1 SGHTA and CDR2 FQGNSA. The CDR3, as DNA: TGTGCCAGCAACCAATACAGGGACTCCTACGAGCAGTACTTC. It specifies CASNQYRDSYEQYF.

The chain couples TRBV5-6 to TRBJ1-1, with D perhaps TRBD1 (6 bases). Trimming stripped 3 bases from V and 5 bases from J, with 11 bases between. In germline, CDR1 is SGHDT, CDR2 YYEEEE. CDR3 length: 13 residues. CDR3 DNA: TGTGCCAGCAGCTGGGGGGGCAGTACTGAAGCTTTCTTT. Encoded protein: CASSWGGSTEAFF.

This clonotype came up many times. The V gene is TRBV20-1, the J gene TRBJ2-7; perhaps TRBD1 as D (6 bases). The germline V and J ends were trimmed by 4 bases and 3 bases, with 7 bases remaining between them. The CDR3 extends over 11 amino acids. Germline values: CDR1 DFQATT, CDR2 SNEGSKA (reference sequence). CDR3 nucleotides: TGCAGTGCTACACAGGGCTACGAGCAGTACTTC. As protein: CSATQGYEQYF.

The J gene is TRBJ1-5, the V gene TRBV6-2 or TRBV6-3; the D gene is possibly TRBD1 (6 bases). This CDR3 is 13 amino acids long. V was shortened by 7 bases and J by 5 bases, with 12 bases between the two germline ends. The germline V gene encodes CDR1 MNHEY and CDR2 SVGEGT. The CDR3 loop is CASKGVDHQPQHF. The DNA of the CDR3 is TGTGCCAGCAAGGGGGTGGATCATCAGCCCCAGCATTTT.

The chain is built from TRBV20-1 and TRBJ2-2; 8 bases fit TRBD1. Trimming removed 5 bases from V and 2 bases from J; junction bases left unmatched: 10. The CDR3 runs to 16 residues. Per germline, CDR1 DFQATT and CDR2 SNEGSKA (reference sequence). The CDR3 sequence is CSASTGVGFNTGELFF. Written as DNA, the CDR3 is TGCAGTGCTTCGACAGGGGTCGGGTTTAACACCGGGGAGCTGTTTTTT.

This clonotype was recorded many times. The rearrangement uses TRBV19 and TRBJ1-5; perhaps TRBD1 as D (6 bases). The CDR3 is made up of 15 amino acids. Trimming left V 5 bases short and J 8 bases short, with 19 bases between. Germline V gene lookup returns CDR1 LNHDA and CDR2 SQIVND (reference sequence). The CDR3 DNA sequence: TGTGCCAGTAGTTCCTTACAGGGACTTTTGGAGCCCCAGCATTTT. Its protein is CASSSLQGLLEPQHF.

In its sample, this clonotype was seen many times. The chain joins TRBV20-1 to TRBJ1-2; no clear D. The V and J ends lost 3 bases and 3 bases respectively, with 11 bases between them. The V gene's germline CDR1 is DFQATT and CDR2 SNEGSKA (reference sequence). This CDR3 is 13 amino acids long. The CDR3 spells CSARVRIDYGYTF. The CDR3 DNA reads as TGCAGTGCTAGGGTACGAATAGACTATGGCTACACCTTC.

There are many counts of this clonotype. This chain uses TRBV20-1 with TRBJ1-2; D not resolved. This CDR3 spans 12 amino acids. Per the germline V gene, CDR1 is DFQATT and CDR2 is SNEGSKA (reference sequence). V was clipped by 6 bases and J by 3 bases, with 11 bases between them. DNA of the CDR3: TGCAGTGCCCCCAGGTCTCACTATGGCTACACCTTC. It yields the protein CSAPRSHYGYTF.

This clonotype was observed many times. The CDR3 spells CAWSVPGQFIRVRLEETQYF. DNA of the CDR3: TGTGCCTGGAGTGTACCGGGACAGTTTATCAGGGTCCGATTAGAAGAGACCCAGTACTTC. The V gene is TRBV30, the J gene TRBJ2-5, with TRBD1 matching over 7 bases. The CDR3 loop spans 20 amino acids. V lost 0 bases, J lost 3 bases, and 22 bases stayed unmatched. From germline, CDR1 is GTSNPN and CDR2 SVGIG (reference sequence).

This clonotype was detected ten times or more. The chain joins TRBV2 to TRBJ2-5, with 13 bases aligning to TRBD2. Germline-derived CDR1 and CDR2 are SNHLY and FYNNEI. The CDR3 is 17 amino acids. Trimming cost V 6 bases and J 7 bases; bases outside gene matches: 14. The CDR3 sequence: CASSYLLAGGHGGTQYF. As DNA, the CDR3 is TGTGCCAGCAGCTACCTACTAGCGGGGGGGCATGGGGGGACCCAGTACTTC.

Ten or more counts support this clonotype. The chain employs TRBV12-3 or TRBV12-4 and TRBJ2-2; D remains unclear. The V and J ends lost 8 bases and 4 bases respectively, with 20 bases between them. This CDR3 contains 16 residues. Written as DNA, the CDR3 is TGTGCCAGCTCCCTCGGGCAGACATGGGGCACCGGGGAGCTGTTTTTT. It specifies CASSLGQTWGTGELFF.

The chain uses TRBV12-3 or TRBV12-4 and TRBJ1-3; maybe TRBD1 (5 bases). Trimming shortened V by 6 bases and J by 0 bases, and 15 bases separated the two germline ends. This CDR3 comprises 16 residues. In DNA, the CDR3 is TGTGCCAGCAGCCCACTAGGGGCTCCCTCTGGAAACACCATATATTTT. It is translated as CASSPLGAPSGNTIYF.

The chain joins TRBV6-5 to TRBJ2-5; possibly TRBD1 for D (6 bases). The CDR3 consists of 16 residues. The germline V and J ends were trimmed by 2 bases and 5 bases, with 18 bases remaining between them. Germline lookup yields CDR1 MNHEY and CDR2 SVGAGI. CDR3 region: CASSYRVQGLGETQYF. The DNA for the CDR3 is TGTGCCAGCAGTTACAGGGTGCAGGGGCTGGGGGAGACCCAGTACTTC.

Ten or more counts support this clonotype. The chain joins TRBV20-1 to TRBJ1-1; D ambiguous. Germline CDR1 and CDR2: DFQATT and SNEGSKA (reference sequence). Trimming stripped 3 bases from V and 11 bases from J, with 25 bases between. This CDR3 region has 15 residues. The DNA of the CDR3 is TGCAGTGCTAGTTACCCCCGGGTGCCTGGGCTAACCGCTTTCTTT. Translating it yields CSASYPRVPGLTAFF.